This is a list of T cell receptor beta chains from one sample in a study of T cell responses to AZD1222 COVID-19 vaccine. Some clones are missing from TCRdb's copy, which holds only in-frame ones; the method was immunoSEQ multiplex PCR. The top ten hold around 4% of the sample, which has about 160,000 clones, approximately 90% seen once. The material was peripheral blood, obtained on day 0 of MenACWY control vaccination. The receptors come from an adult in good health. Each CDR3 is given with its conserved first and last residue. The order of the fields is CDR3 length, V gene, CDR3 protein.

16 TRBV30 CAWSVGGKNSNTEAFF
17 TRBV6-1 CASSEYGRGVGGTEAFF
15 TRBV28 CASSLDRFTSYEQYF
13 TRBV3-1/TRBV3-2 CASSQRSRETQYF
14 TRBV11-2 CASSPLSGTIKLFF
18 TRBV6-1 CASSEYPGQIRPGNTIYF
15 TRBV2 CASSERASGYNEQFF
13 TRBV29-1 CSVGALGEETQYF
13 TRBV5-1 CASSLDANYGYTF
12 TRBV5-5 CASSLGEAMQFF
14 TRBV9 CASSADRLNTEAFF
14 TRBV6-5 CASRTSGNTGELFF
12 TRBV5-4 CASSFPQGELFF
14 TRBV19 CASQTGTINEKLFF
14 TRBV27 CASSFGPNTGELFF
16 TRBV6-7 CASSYTGGTLESPLHF
15 TRBV27 CASSSGQGASSPLHF
17 TRBV28 CASSPLQGGRIGYGYTF
15 TRBV27 CASSTRTRAQDTQYF
15 TRBV5-1 CASSGRMDRGSPLHF
11 TRBV29-1 CSVERGAEAFF